One and the same sample provided the 19 T cell receptor beta chains below, sequenced in a study of T cells in tumors after PD-1 blockade. Clones were sequenced by immunoSEQ multiplex PCR, and TCRdb holds only the in-frame ones, with some missing. The sample shows around 45,000 clones, more than 65% of them seen only once. Sequencing was performed on PBMCs, taken before anti-PD-1 therapy. The source is a human donor with advanced basal cell or squamous cell carcinoma (not recorded which).

The CDR3 here is CASSPPGGSYNEQFF. The CDR3 region has the DNA TGTGCCAGCTCACCACCGGGGGGATCCTACAATGAGCAGTTCTTC. V gene TRBV18 combines with J gene TRBJ2-1; TRBD2 is a possible D gene (6 bases). The germline V gene encodes CDR1 KGHSH and CDR2 LQKENI. Trimming removed 0 bases from V and 1 base from J, with 7 bases in between. CDR3 length: 15 residues. The full variable domain, rest sourced from reference TRBV18 and TRBJ2-1, is NAGVMQNPRHLVRRRGQEARLRCSPMKGHSHVYWYRQLPEEGLKFMVYLQKENIIDESGMPKERFSAEFPKEGPSILRIQQVVRGDSAAYFCASSPPGGSYNEQFFGPGTRLTVL.

The V call is TRBV7-9, the J call TRBJ2-7; 8 nucleotides line up with TRBD2. Unmatched junction bases numbered 7, after V lost 1 base and J lost 2 bases. The germline CDR1 and CDR2 sequences are SEHNR and FQNEAQ (reference sequence). The CDR3 consists of 16 residues. The CDR3 DNA follows: TGTGCCAGCAGCTTAGGTGGCAGCGGGAGCCCCTACGAGCAGTACTTC. Protein sequence: CASSLGGSGSPYEQYF.

The chain couples TRBV7-2 to TRBJ2-5; no firm D call. CDR1 and CDR2 from the germline V gene are SGHTA and FQGNSA. Trimming removed 5 bases from V and 5 bases from J, with 18 bases in between. This CDR3 spans 15 amino acids. CDR3 DNA sequence: TGTGCCAGCAGCCAAAGGGTACAGTCTTTCGAGACCCAGTACTTC. Translating gives CASSQRVQSFETQYF.

The gene calls are TRBV5-6 and TRBJ2-7; perhaps D is TRBD1 or TRBD2 (5 bases each). CDR3 length equals 15 residues. V lost 3 bases and J lost 3, with 16 bases in between. Germline lookup yields CDR1 SGHDT and CDR2 YYEEEE. The CDR3 spells CASSSNGGFGYEQYF. The CDR3 DNA is TGTGCCAGCAGCTCCAATGGGGGATTTGGCTACGAGCAGTACTTC.

V usage is TRBV27 and J usage is TRBJ2-7; 10 bases match TRBD1. The CDR3 length is 16 residues. V lost 6 bases, J lost 2 bases, and 10 bases stayed unmatched. Germline CDR1 reads MNHEY; CDR2 reads SMNVEV (reference sequence). CDR3 DNA sequence: TGTGCCAGCAGAAAGTCCGGGACAGGGGCTACCTACGAGCAGTACTTC. Protein product: CASRKSGTGATYEQYF.

The chain employs TRBV12-5 and TRBJ1-5, with D possibly TRBD1 on 6 matching bases. V dropped 1 base and J dropped 2 bases, with 15 bases sitting between them. This CDR3 has 17 amino acids. The V gene's germline CDR1 is LGHNT and CDR2 FRNRAP. CDR3 sequence: CASGLASLDSRNQPQHF. CDR3 coding DNA: TGTGCTAGTGGTTTGGCATCACTGGACAGTCGCAATCAGCCCCAGCATTTT.

The chain uses TRBV5-1 and TRBJ2-2; 9 bases match TRBD1. This CDR3 contains 15 residues. CDR1 is SGHRS and CDR2 is YFSETQ in the germline V gene. With V trimmed by 4 bases and J by 5 bases, 6 bases remained unmatched. The CDR3 coding sequence is TGCGCCAGCAGCCTCAGACAGGGGGATACCGGGGAGCTGTTTTTT. Translated: CASSLRQGDTGELFF.

This clone was detected only once. V is TRBV3-1 (or the pseudogene TRBV3-2) and J is TRBJ2-1; the D is unclear. Germline V lookup: CDR1 LGHDT, CDR2 YNNKEL (reference sequence). There are 13 residues in the CDR3. Trimming removed 1 base from V and 5 bases from J, with 6 bases in between. CDR3 bases: TGTGCCAGCAGCCAAGTGGCGGACAATGAGCAGTTCTTC. Translating it yields CASSQVADNEQFF.

The rearrangement joins TRBV5-6 to TRBJ2-3; D is possibly TRBD2 (5 bases). Between the trimmed V and J ends, which lost 7 bases and 7 bases, there was a span of 7 bases. CDR1 is SGHDT and CDR2 is YYEEEE in the germline V gene. The CDR3 covers 10 residues. CDR3 sequence (DNA): TGTGCCAGCGGGAGACATACGCAGTATTTT. As protein: CASGRHTQYF.

The genes are TRBV6-5 and TRBJ2-2; 7 bases are shared with TRBD2. Germline trimming cut 7 bases from V and 2 bases from J; bases unmatched to any gene: 7. The length of the CDR3 is 15 residues. CDR1 and CDR2 from the germline V gene are MNHEY and SVGAGI. In nucleotides, the CDR3 is TGTGCCAGCAACCGCGGGACTATTAACACCGGGGAGCTGTTTTTT. Protein: CASNRGTINTGELFF.

The chain carries TRBV7-6 and TRBJ2-6; perhaps TRBD1 as D (6 bases). The CDR3 covers 15 residues. Germline CDR1 SGHVS, CDR2 FNYEAQ. Trimming removed 5 bases at V and 0 bases at J, with 8 bases between. CDR3 in amino acids: CASSQDSSGANVLTF. For the CDR3, the DNA is TGTGCCAGCAGCCAGGACAGCTCTGGGGCCAACGTCCTGACTTTC.

The chain employs TRBV5-1 and TRBJ1-1; 9 bases match TRBD1. The CDR3 runs to 14 residues. CDR1 and CDR2 from the germline V gene are SGHRS and YFSETQ. V lost 5 bases, J lost 5 bases, and 7 bases stayed unmatched. DNA for the CDR3: TGCGCCAGCAGACCCGGGACAGGGCGGACTGAAGCTTTCTTT. This gives the protein CASRPGTGRTEAFF.

V gene TRBV4-1 combines with J gene TRBJ2-1, with 10 bases aligning to TRBD2. V lost 1 base to trimming and J lost 4 bases; unmatched junction nucleotides: 7. The CDR3 has 17 residues. The germline CDR1 and CDR2 sequences are MGHRA and YSYEKL. The CDR3 reads CASSQVSGGNLYNEQFF. CDR3 in DNA: TGCGCCAGCAGCCAAGTTAGCGGGGGGAACCTATACAATGAGCAGTTCTTC.

The chain links TRBV6-2 or TRBV6-3 to TRBJ1-5; D is possibly TRBD1 (5 bases). Germline CDR1 reads MNHEY; CDR2 reads SVGEGT. Deletions cut 6 bases from V and 5 bases from J, with 11 bases between. CDR3 size: 13 residues. For the CDR3, the DNA is TGTGCCAGCAGACCTCCAGGGCATCAGCCCCAGCATTTT. Protein product: CASRPPGHQPQHF.

The V gene is TRBV5-1, the J gene TRBJ1-3; the match to TRBD1 covers 7 bases. CDR3 length: 14 residues. Germline lookup yields CDR1 SGHRS and CDR2 YFSETQ. Losses at the gene ends were 5 bases for V and 4 bases for J; bases not matched to a gene: 6. The CDR3: CASRTDREGNTIYF. CDR3 bases: TGCGCCAGCAGGACCGACAGGGAGGGAAACACCATATATTTT. The whole variable domain, filled in from reference TRBV5-1 and TRBJ1-3, reads KAGVTQTPRYLIKTRGQQVTLSCSPISGHRSVSWYQQTPGQGLQFLFEYFSETQRNKGNFPGRFSGRQFSNSRSEMNVSTLELGDSALYLCASRTDREGNTIYFGEGSWLTVV.

The chain is built from TRBV3-1 (or the pseudogene TRBV3-2) and TRBJ1-2; 12 bases align to TRBD1. This CDR3 spans 17 amino acids. The germline gives CDR1 LGHDT, CDR2 YNNKEL (reference sequence). V lost 4 bases to trimming and J lost 2 bases; unmatched junction nucleotides: 8. The CDR3: CASSRSGTGGSNYGYTF. The CDR3 DNA is TGTGCCAGCAGCCGATCCGGGACAGGGGGCTCCAACTATGGCTACACCTTC.

The rearrangement links TRBV12-3 or TRBV12-4 to TRBJ1-2; unclear D gene. V lost 1 base and J lost 3, with 3 bases in between. The CDR3 spans 12 residues. For the CDR3, the DNA is TGTGCCAGCAGTTTAGTTTACTATGGCTACACCTTC. Translating gives CASSLVYYGYTF.

The chain employs TRBV3-1 (or the pseudogene TRBV3-2) and TRBJ2-3; D possibly matches TRBD1 or TRBD2 (6 bases each). V gave up 4 bases and J gave up 14 bases, with 16 bases separating them. The length of the CDR3 is 12 residues. Per the germline V gene, CDR1 is LGHDT and CDR2 is YNNKEL (reference sequence). The CDR3 sequence: CASSPPGGPRYF. DNA for the CDR3: TGTGCCAGCAGCCCACCCGGGGGCCCGCGGTATTTT.

Concerning this clone itself: Other DNA sequences in this specimen translate into the identical CDR3. The chain has TRBV6-1 and TRBJ2-3; D may be TRBD2 (7 bases). This CDR3 is built from 17 residues. Germline V lookup: CDR1 MNHNS, CDR2 SASEGT. Trimming took 3 bases from V and 2 from J, leaving 18 bases between them. CDR3 coding DNA: TGTGCCAGCAGTGAGGGGTGGGGGGGGGCCTTCACAGATACGCAGTATTTT. Its translation is CASSEGWGGAFTDTQYF.